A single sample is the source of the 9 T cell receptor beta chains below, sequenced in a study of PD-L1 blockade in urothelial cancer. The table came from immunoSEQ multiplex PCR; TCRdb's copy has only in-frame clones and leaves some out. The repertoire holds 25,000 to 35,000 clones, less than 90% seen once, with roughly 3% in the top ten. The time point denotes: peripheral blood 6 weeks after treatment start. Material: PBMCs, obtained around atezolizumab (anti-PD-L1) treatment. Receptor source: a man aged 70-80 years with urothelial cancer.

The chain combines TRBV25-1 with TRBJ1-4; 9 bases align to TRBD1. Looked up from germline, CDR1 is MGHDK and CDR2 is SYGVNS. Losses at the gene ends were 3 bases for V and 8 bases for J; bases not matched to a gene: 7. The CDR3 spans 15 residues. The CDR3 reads CASSDPGQGREKLFF. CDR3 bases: TGTGCCAGCAGTGACCCGGGACAGGGACGGGAAAAACTGTTTTTT.

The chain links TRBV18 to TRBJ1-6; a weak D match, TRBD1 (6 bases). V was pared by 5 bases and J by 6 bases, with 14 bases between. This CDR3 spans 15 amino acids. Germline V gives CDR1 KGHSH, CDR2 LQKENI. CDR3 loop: CASSSLTGTNSPLHF. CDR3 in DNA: TGTGCCAGCTCATCCTTGACAGGAACTAATTCACCCCTCCACTTT.

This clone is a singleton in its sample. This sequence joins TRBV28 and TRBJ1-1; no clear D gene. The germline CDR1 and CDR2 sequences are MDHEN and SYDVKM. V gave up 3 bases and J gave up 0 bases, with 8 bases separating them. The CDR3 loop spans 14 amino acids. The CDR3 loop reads CASSLDSMNTEAFF. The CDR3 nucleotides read TGTGCCAGCAGTTTGGACTCTATGAACACTGAAGCTTTCTTT.

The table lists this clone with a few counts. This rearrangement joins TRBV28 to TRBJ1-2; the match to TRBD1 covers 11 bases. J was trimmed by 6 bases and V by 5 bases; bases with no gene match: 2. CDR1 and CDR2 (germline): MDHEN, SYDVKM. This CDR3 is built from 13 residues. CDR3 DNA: TGTGCCAGCAGTACGGGACAGGGGGATGGCTACACCTTC. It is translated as CASSTGQGDGYTF.

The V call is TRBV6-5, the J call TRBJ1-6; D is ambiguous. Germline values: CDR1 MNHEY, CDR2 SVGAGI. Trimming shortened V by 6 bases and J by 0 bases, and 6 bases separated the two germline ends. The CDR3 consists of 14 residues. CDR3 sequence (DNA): TGTGCCAGCAGGACTAACTCCTATAATTCACCCCTCCACTTT. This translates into CASRTNSYNSPLHF.

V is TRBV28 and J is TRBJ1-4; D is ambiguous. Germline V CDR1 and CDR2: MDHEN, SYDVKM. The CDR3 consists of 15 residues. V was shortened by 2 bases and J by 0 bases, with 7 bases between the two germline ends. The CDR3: CASSLIRATNEKLFF. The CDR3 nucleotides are TGTGCCAGCAGTTTAATCCGGGCAACTAATGAAAAACTGTTTTTT.

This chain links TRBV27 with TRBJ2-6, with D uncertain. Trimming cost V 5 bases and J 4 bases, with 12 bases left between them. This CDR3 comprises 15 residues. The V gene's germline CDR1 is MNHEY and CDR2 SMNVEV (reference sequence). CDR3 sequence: CASSPVLSGANVLTF. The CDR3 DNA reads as TGTGCCAGCAGTCCGGTTCTCTCGGGGGCCAACGTCCTGACTTTC. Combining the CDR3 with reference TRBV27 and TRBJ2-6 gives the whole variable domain EAQVTQNPRYLITVTGKKLTVTCSQNMNHEYMSWYRQDPGLGLRQIYYSMNVEVTDKGDVPEGYKVSRKEKRNFPLILESPSPNQTSLYFCASSPVLSGANVLTFGAGSRLTVL.

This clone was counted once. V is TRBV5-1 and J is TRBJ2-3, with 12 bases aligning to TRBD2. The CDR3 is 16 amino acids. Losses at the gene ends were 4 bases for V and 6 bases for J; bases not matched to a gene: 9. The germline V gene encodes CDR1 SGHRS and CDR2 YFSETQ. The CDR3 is CASSPRTSGVVDTQYF. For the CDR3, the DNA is TGCGCCAGCAGCCCAAGGACTAGCGGGGTCGTGGATACGCAGTATTTT.

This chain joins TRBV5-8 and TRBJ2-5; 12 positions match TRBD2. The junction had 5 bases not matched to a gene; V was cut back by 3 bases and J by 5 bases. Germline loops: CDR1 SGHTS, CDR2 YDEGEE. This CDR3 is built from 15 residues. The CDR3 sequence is CASSSSGGARETQYF. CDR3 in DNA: TGTGCCAGCAGCTCTAGCGGGGGGGCCCGGGAGACCCAGTACTTC.